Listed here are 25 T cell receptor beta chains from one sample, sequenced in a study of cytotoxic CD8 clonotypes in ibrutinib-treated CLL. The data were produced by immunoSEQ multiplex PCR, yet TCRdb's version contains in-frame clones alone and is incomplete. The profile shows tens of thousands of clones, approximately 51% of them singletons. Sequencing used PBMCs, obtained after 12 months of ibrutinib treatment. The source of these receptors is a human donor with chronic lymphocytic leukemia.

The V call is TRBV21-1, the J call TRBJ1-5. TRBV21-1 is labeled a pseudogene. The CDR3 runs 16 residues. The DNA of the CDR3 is TGTGCCAGCAGCAAAGGCTTTCGACGTGTTAATCAGCCCCAGCATTTT. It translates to CASSKGFRRVNQPQHF.

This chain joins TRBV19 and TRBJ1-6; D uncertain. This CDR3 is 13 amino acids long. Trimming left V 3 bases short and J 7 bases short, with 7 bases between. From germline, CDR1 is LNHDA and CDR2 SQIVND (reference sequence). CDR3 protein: CASSILLNSPLHF. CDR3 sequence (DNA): TGTGCCAGTAGTATTTTACTGAATTCACCCCTCCACTTT.

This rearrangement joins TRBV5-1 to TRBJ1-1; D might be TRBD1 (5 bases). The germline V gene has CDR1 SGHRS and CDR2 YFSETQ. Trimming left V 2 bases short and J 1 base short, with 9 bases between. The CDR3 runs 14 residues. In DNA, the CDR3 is TGCGCCAGCAGCTTCGACAGAACGAACACTGAAGCTTTCTTT. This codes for CASSFDRTNTEAFF.

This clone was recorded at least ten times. The CDR3 DNA reads as TGTGCCAGCAGTGAAACTAGAAGTCCTTATGGCTACACCTTC. This codes for CASSETRSPYGYTF. The chain couples TRBV6-1 to TRBJ1-2; D remains unclear. The CDR3 runs to 14 residues. Germline V gene data show CDR1 as MNHNS and CDR2 as SASEGT. Trimming left V 2 bases short and J 5 bases short, with 12 bases between.

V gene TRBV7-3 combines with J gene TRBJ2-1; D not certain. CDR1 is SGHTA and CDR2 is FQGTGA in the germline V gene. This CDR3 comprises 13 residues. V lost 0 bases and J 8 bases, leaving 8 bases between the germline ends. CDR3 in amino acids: CASSLTREDEQFF. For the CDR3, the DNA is TGTGCCAGCAGCTTAACCCGCGAGGATGAGCAGTTCTTC.

CDR3 DNA: TGCGCCAGCAGCTTGGGACTAGCGGGAGTGAGGGAGCAGTTCTTC. Its translation is CASSLGLAGVREQFF. This chain links TRBV5-1 with TRBJ2-1, with 12 bases identical to TRBD2. CDR1 SGHRS and CDR2 YFSETQ come from the germline V gene. After removal of 0 bases from V and 10 bases from J, the junction contained 5 bases not matched to a gene. CDR3 length equals 15 residues.

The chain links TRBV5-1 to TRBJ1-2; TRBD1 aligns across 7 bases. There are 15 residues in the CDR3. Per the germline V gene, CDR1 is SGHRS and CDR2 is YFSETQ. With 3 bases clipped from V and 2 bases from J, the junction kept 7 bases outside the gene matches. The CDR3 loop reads CASSSDRDLNYGYTF. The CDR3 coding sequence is TGCGCCAGCAGCTCCGACAGGGACCTAAACTATGGCTACACCTTC.

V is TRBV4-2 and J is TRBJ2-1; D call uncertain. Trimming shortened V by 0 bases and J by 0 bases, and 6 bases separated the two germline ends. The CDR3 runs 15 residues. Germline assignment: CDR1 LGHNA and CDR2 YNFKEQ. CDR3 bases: TGTGCCAGCAGCCAAGATGGGTCCTCCTACAATGAGCAGTTCTTC. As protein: CASSQDGSSYNEQFF.

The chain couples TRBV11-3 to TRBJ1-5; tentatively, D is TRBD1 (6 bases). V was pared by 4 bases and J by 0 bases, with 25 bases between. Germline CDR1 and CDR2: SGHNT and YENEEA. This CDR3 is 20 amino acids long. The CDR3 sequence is CASSSPVDGTPLYSNQPQHF. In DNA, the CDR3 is TGTGCCAGCAGCTCCCCCGTCGATGGGACACCTCTTTATAGCAATCAGCCCCAGCATTTT.

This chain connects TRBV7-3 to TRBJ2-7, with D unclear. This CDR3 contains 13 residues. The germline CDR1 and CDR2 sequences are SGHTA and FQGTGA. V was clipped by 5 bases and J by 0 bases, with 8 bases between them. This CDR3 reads CASSAQNSYEQYF. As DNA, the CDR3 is TGTGCCAGCAGCGCACAGAACTCCTACGAGCAGTACTTC.

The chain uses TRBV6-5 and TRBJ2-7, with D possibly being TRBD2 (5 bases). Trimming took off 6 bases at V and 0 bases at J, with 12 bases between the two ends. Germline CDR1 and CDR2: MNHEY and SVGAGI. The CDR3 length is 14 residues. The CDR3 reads CASRRGRGSYEQYF. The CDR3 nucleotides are TGTGCCAGCAGACGAGGCCGGGGCTCCTACGAGCAGTACTTC.

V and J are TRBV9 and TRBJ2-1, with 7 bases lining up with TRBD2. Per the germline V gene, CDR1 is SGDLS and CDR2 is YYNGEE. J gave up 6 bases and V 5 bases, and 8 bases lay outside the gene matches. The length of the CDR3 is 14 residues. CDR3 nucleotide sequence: TGTGCCAGCAGTCAAGCGGGGCCAGTCAATGAGCAGTTCTTC. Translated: CASSQAGPVNEQFF.

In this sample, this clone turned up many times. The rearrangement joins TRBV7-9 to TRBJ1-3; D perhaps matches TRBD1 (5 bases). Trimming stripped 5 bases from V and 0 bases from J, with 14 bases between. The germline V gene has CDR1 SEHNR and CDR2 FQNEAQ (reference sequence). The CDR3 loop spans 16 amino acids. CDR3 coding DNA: TGTGCCAGCAGCCCGGATCAGGGACCCTCTGGAAACACCATATATTTT. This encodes CASSPDQGPSGNTIYF.

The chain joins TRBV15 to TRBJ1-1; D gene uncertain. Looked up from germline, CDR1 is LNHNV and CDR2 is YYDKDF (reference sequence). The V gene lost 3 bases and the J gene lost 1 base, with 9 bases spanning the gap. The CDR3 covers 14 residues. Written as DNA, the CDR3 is TGTGCCACCAGCAGGGGCGGAAAGAACACTGAAGCTTTCTTT. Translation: CATSRGGKNTEAFF.

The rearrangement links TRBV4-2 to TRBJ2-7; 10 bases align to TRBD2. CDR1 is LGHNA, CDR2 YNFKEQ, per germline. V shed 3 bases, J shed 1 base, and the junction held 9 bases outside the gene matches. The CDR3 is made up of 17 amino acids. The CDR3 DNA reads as TGTGCCAGCAGCCAGGAATCTTTAGCGGGAGGATCCTACGAGCAGTACTTC. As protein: CASSQESLAGGSYEQYF.

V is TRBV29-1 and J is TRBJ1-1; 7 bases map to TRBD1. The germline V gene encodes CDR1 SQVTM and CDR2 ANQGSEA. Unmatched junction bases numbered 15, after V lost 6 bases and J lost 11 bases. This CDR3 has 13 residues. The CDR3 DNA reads TGCAGCGTCGATTCCGACAGGGAAGATGACGCTTTCTTT. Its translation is CSVDSDREDDAFF.

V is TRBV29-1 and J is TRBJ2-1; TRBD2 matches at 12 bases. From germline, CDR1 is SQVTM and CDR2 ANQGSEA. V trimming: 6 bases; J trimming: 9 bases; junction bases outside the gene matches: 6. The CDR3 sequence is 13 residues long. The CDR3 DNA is TGCAGCGTCCCGGGACTAGCGGGCAGTGAGCAGTTCTTC. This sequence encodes CSVPGLAGSEQFF.

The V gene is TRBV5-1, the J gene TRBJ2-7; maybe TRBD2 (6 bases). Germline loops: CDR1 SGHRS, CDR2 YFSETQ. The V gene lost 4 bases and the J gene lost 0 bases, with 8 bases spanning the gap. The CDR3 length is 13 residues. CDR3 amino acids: CASSRTISYEQYF. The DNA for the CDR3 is TGCGCCAGCAGCAGGACTATCTCCTACGAGCAGTACTTC.

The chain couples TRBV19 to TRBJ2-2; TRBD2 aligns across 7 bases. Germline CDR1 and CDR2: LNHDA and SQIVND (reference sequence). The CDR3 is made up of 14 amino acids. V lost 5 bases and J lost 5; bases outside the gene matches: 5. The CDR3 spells CASSPLGGTGELFF. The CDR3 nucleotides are TGTGCCAGTAGTCCCCTGGGGGGGACCGGGGAGCTGTTTTTT.

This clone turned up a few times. This chain's CDR3 is CSVDSGTGLGGGYTF. The CDR3 nucleotides read TGCAGCGTTGACTCCGGGACAGGGTTGGGAGGGGGCTACACCTTC. V gene TRBV29-1 combines with J gene TRBJ1-2, with 9 nucleotides matching TRBD1. Germline V gene sequence: CDR1 SQVTM, CDR2 ANQGSEA. Trimming at V came to 3 bases and at J to 8 bases, leaving 13 bases not matched to a gene. The CDR3 consists of 15 residues.

This CDR3 reads CASSDARAGHPYEQYF. The CDR3 coding sequence is TGTGCCAGCAGTGACGCTCGGGCGGGGCACCCCTACGAGCAGTACTTC. J is TRBJ2-7 and V is TRBV28, with D possibly being TRBD2 (6 bases). The CDR3 is 16 amino acids. The V end was cut by 5 bases, the J end by 2 bases, with 19 bases between. Germline V CDR1 and CDR2: MDHEN, SYDVKM.

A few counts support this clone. CDR3: CASSPRLAVTYEQYF. The CDR3 bases are TGTGCCAGCAGTCCCCGACTAGCGGTAACCTACGAGCAGTACTTC. J is TRBJ2-7 and V is TRBV27, with 9 bases identical to TRBD2. The CDR3 is 15 amino acids. Per germline, CDR1 MNHEY and CDR2 SMNVEV (reference sequence). V was pared by 5 bases and J by 2 bases, with 7 bases of the junction left unmatched.

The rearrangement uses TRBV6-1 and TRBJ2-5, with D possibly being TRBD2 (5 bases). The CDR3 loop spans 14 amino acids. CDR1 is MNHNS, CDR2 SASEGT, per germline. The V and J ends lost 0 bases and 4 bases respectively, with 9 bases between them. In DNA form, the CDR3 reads TGTGCCAGCAGTGAAGCGGGAGAGGGAGAGACCCAGTACTTC. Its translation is CASSEAGEGETQYF.

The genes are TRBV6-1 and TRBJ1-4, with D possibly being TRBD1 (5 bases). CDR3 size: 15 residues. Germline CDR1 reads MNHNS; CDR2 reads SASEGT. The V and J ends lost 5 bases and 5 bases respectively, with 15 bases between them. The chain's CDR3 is CASSSRGTGNEKLFF. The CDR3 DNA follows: TGTGCCAGCAGTTCGAGAGGGACGGGAAATGAAAAACTGTTTTTT.

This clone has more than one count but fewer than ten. The CDR3 region is CSARAREAFF. In DNA, the CDR3 is TGCAGTGCTAGAGCCAGGGAAGCTTTCTTT. J is TRBJ1-1 and V is TRBV20-1; D ambiguous. CDR3 size: 10 residues. V shed 1 base and J shed 8 bases, with 5 bases lying between them. Germline V gene data show CDR1 as DFQATT and CDR2 as SNEGSKA (reference sequence).